The rows below give T cell receptor beta chains drawn from one sample of a study of CD8 T cells in Susac syndrome. MiXCR, applied by TCRdb to the immunoSEQ multiplex PCR reads, yields one record per CDR3 protein. The sample has approximately 190,000 distinct CDR3 sequences, 90% to 95% seen once; the top ten hold around 0.1%. What was sequenced was CD4+ T cells from PBMCs. Receptors originate from a human donor in good health. Both conserved end residues are part of each CDR3. A D gene is named only where the DNA matches it firmly.

D gene | J gene | V gene | CDR3 protein | CDR3 DNA
TRBD2 | TRBJ2-3 | TRBV2 | CASKALSGVTPHEQYF | TGTGCCAGCAAAGCTCTTAGCGGGGTAACCCCCCACGAGCAGTATTTT
. | TRBJ1-2 | TRBV3-1 | CASSHTDYGYTF | TGTGCCAGCAGCCATACAGATTATGGCTACACCTTC
. | TRBJ2-3 | TRBV5-6 | CASSLSVPDTQYF | TGTGCCAGCAGCTTGTCCGTTCCAGATACGCAGTATTTT
TRBD1 | TRBJ1-3 | TRBV29-1 | CSVVHRDRSNTIYF | TGCAGCGTAGTACACCGGGACAGGAGTAACACCATATATTTT
. | TRBJ2-1 | TRBV13 | CASSPNYNEQFF | TGTGCCAGCAGCCCAAATTACAATGAGCAGTTCTTC
. | TRBJ2-2 | TRBV19 | CASSTRARWGTGELFF | TGTGCCAGTAGTACTCGGGCCCGATGGGGGACCGGGGAGCTGTTTTTT
. | TRBJ2-4 | TRBV14 | CASSFGQPRDIQYF | TGTGCCAGCAGCTTCGGACAACCGAGGGACATTCAGTACTTC
. | TRBJ2-1 | TRBV24-1 | CATSDPQPGRYNEQFF | TGTGCCACCAGTGATCCTCAACCGGGACGATACAATGAGCAGTTCTTC
. | TRBJ1-5 | TRBV19 | CASSLLKGSSNQPQHF | TGTGCCAGTAGTCTTCTGAAGGGATCTTCCAATCAGCCCCAGCATTTT
. | TRBJ2-7 | TRBV19 | CASRDWSEQYF | TGTGCCAGTAGAGATTGGAGCGAGCAGTACTTC
. | TRBJ2-7 | TRBV5-1 | CASRRSRQTYEQYF | TGCGCCAGCAGGAGGTCGCGGCAGACCTACGAGCAGTACTTC
. | TRBJ1-1 | TRBV7-2 | CASSSGRVTLNTEAFF | TGTGCCAGCAGCTCAGGTCGGGTTACTCTGAACACTGAAGCTTTCTTT
. | TRBJ2-2 | TRBV3-1 | CASSQVGTRAGELFF | TGTGCCAGCAGCCAAGTCGGGACAAGGGCCGGGGAGCTGTTTTTT
TRBD1 | TRBJ2-4 | TRBV4-3 | CASSQLTGEKNIQYF | TGCGCCAGCAGCCAGCTGACAGGGGAGAAAAACATTCAGTACTTC
TRBD1 | TRBJ1-2 | TRBV18 | CASSQDRAYGYTF | TGTGCCAGCTCCCAGGACAGGGCGTATGGCTACACCTTC